This T cell receptor (beta chain) was sequenced during a study of shared clonotypes between healthy human individuals. Study details: Aged 18 to 49, the donors were two women and three men.

This clone has more than one count but fewer than ten. Template amounts of about 270 ng DNA, 25,000 to 30,000 T cell genomes, were employed in unsorted PBMC replicate PCRs. What was sequenced on ten immunoSEQ deep assay plates was unsorted PBMC DNA. Per the study methods: From ImmunoSEQ came sequences covering only the junction and carrying no quality scores, so filtering differed. Produced via immunoSEQ multiplex PCR; TCRdb's table is partial and in-frame only. V and J calls plus clone size are reproduced from that table; the DNA served to infer D and trimming. The table has about half a million clones, about 84% seen once. The CDR3 spans 16 residues. J was trimmed by 1 base and V by 2 bases; bases with no gene match: 3. The germline CDR1 and CDR2 sequences are SGHTA and FQGTGA.

J is TRBJ2-2 and V is TRBV7-3; 8 bases match TRBD1. The TCR sequence derives from a woman in her thirties or forties in good health. Some clones in this sample may be carry-over from other donors' samples. Sequencing was carried out using PBMCs. The CDR3 nucleotides are TGTGCCAGCAGCTTAGGACAGGGCCTGAACACCGGGGAGCTGTTTTTT. Its protein is CASSLGQGLNTGELFF.